A single sample gave rise to the 16 T cell receptor beta chains below, sequenced in a study of shared clonotypes between healthy human individuals. Measured with immunoSEQ multiplex PCR; TCRdb has only the in-frame clones, and not every one. This table holds about 1.1 million clones, about 80% found once. The sequenced sample was memory CD4+ T cells from PBMCs. Described subset: CD45RA-negative fraction. Every receptor here comes from a man between 18 and 35 years old in good health. Some clones in this sample may be carry-over from other donors' samples.

Note on this clone: The sample has other DNA sequences that encode this CDR3 too. The CDR3 reads CASSPTSYNEQFF. The CDR3 DNA reads as TGTGCCAGCAGCCCTACAAGTTACAATGAGCAGTTCTTC. The chain recombines TRBV7-2 with TRBJ2-1; no clear D gene. Trimming shortened V by 5 bases and J by 4 bases, and 9 bases separated the two germline ends. Germline V lookup: CDR1 SGHTA, CDR2 FQGNSA. CDR3 size: 13 residues.

This clone has a handful of counts. As DNA, the CDR3 is TGTGCCAGCAGCTGGACTAGAGGAACAGATACGCAGTATTTT. This gives the protein CASSWTRGTDTQYF. The chain joins TRBV11-2 to TRBJ2-3; TRBD2 agrees at 7 bases. The ends lost 4 bases at V and 3 bases at J; junction bases unmatched: 4. CDR1 is SGHAT and CDR2 is FQNNGV in the germline V gene. The CDR3 spans 14 residues.

This clone was counted a few times. The rearrangement links TRBV6-5 to TRBJ1-2, with D possibly matching TRBD1 (5 bases). The CDR3 is 14 residues long. Germline V gene data show CDR1 as MNHEY and CDR2 as SVGAGI. The V end lost 2 bases, the J end lost 2 bases, and 9 bases lay between the germline ends. The CDR3 DNA is TGTGCCAGCAGTTACGCGAGGGACAACTATGGCTACACCTTC. Translated, it gives CASSYARDNYGYTF.

The chain is built from TRBV2 and TRBJ2-3; no clear D. Germline V gene sequence: CDR1 SNHLY, CDR2 FYNNEI. V was trimmed by 6 bases and J by 6 bases, leaving 7 bases between them. CDR3 length equals 11 residues. The CDR3 bases are TGTGCCAGCAGGGCCTTTGATACGCAGTATTTT. Its protein product is CASRAFDTQYF. The variable domain in full, completed from reference TRBV2 and TRBJ2-3, reads EPEVTQTPSHQVTQMGQEVILRCVPISNHLYFYWYRQILGQKVEFLVSFYNNEISEKSEIFDDQFSVERPDGSNFTLKIRSTKLEDSAMYFCASRAFDTQYFGPGTRLTVL.

This sequence joins TRBV7-3 and TRBJ1-5, with 10 bases that match TRBD1. Per the germline V gene, CDR1 is SGHTA and CDR2 is FQGTGA. The CDR3 has 15 amino acids. With V trimmed by 5 bases and J by 7 bases, 8 bases remained unmatched. This chain's CDR3 is CASSTGQGIGQPQHF. For the CDR3, the DNA is TGTGCCAGCAGCACGGGACAGGGGATCGGCCAGCCCCAGCATTTT.

V gene TRBV11-1 combines with J gene TRBJ2-7; 12 nucleotides line up with TRBD2. J gave up 7 bases and V 5 bases, and 9 bases lay outside the gene matches. CDR1 SGHAT and CDR2 FQDESV come from the germline V gene (reference sequence). CDR3 size: 15 residues. DNA for the CDR3: TGTGCCAGCAGCATGCGGACTAGCGGGACGGGAGAGCAGTACTTC. This sequence encodes CASSMRTSGTGEQYF.

The J gene is TRBJ1-3, the V gene TRBV27; no clear D. The germline CDR1 and CDR2 sequences are MNHEY and SMNVEV (reference sequence). The CDR3 contains 15 residues. V shed 2 bases and J shed 3 bases, with 11 bases lying between them. This chain's CDR3 is CASSLDGTGGNTIYF. In DNA form, the CDR3 reads TGTGCCAGCAGTTTAGATGGTACGGGTGGAAACACCATATATTTT.

This chain joins TRBV4-1 and TRBJ1-2, with 10 bases identical to TRBD1. The CDR3 extends over 17 amino acids. Losses at the gene ends were 0 bases for V and 2 bases for J; bases not matched to a gene: 6. Germline V gene data show CDR1 as MGHRA and CDR2 as YSYEKL. The CDR3 nucleotides are TGCGCCAGCAGCCAAGAGGGACAGGGGATGTCGAACTATGGCTACACCTTC. Amino acid sequence: CASSQEGQGMSNYGYTF.

The rearrangement links TRBV6-6 to TRBJ2-2, with D perhaps matching TRBD1 (6 bases). Trimming cost V 7 bases and J 5 bases, with 11 bases left between them. The CDR3 covers 13 residues. The V gene's germline CDR1 is MNHNY and CDR2 SVGAGI (reference sequence). The CDR3 DNA is TGTGCCAGCACCCAACAGGGTACCGGGGAGCTGTTTTTT. Translating gives CASTQQGTGELFF.

As concerns this clone: Other DNA sequences in this specimen translate into the identical CDR3. The chain employs TRBV18 and TRBJ1-2; 8 bases match TRBD1. The CDR3 totals 15 residues. V lost 6 bases to trimming and J lost 1 base; unmatched junction nucleotides: 7. Looked up from germline, CDR1 is KGHSH and CDR2 is LQKENI. CDR3 in DNA: TGTGCCAGCTCGCCCGGGACAGGAGTTAACTATGGCTACACCTTC. This codes for CASSPGTGVNYGYTF.

This chain joins TRBV5-1 and TRBJ2-7; the D gene is possibly TRBD2 (5 bases). From germline, CDR1 is SGHRS and CDR2 YFSETQ. V lost 2 bases and J lost 0, with 12 bases in between. The CDR3 is 15 residues long. Here the CDR3 reads CASSLSGVFSYEQYF. In nucleotides, the CDR3 is TGCGCCAGCAGCTTATCCGGGGTTTTCTCCTACGAGCAGTACTTC. Full variable domain (rest looked up from reference TRBV5-1 and TRBJ2-7): KAGVTQTPRYLIKTRGQQVTLSCSPISGHRSVSWYQQTPGQGLQFLFEYFSETQRNKGNFPGRFSGRQFSNSRSEMNVSTLELGDSALYLCASSLSGVFSYEQYFGPGTRLTVT.

The chain links TRBV6-1 to TRBJ2-1; 8 nucleotides match TRBD1. Germline-derived CDR1 and CDR2 are MNHNS and SASEGT. This CDR3 contains 14 residues. V lost 7 bases to trimming and J lost 8 bases; unmatched junction nucleotides: 10. CDR3 DNA sequence: TGTGCCAGCATTACGGGACAGGTTAACCATGAGCAGTTCTTC. It yields the protein CASITGQVNHEQFF.

The V gene is TRBV29-1, the J gene TRBJ2-5; D gene unclear. The V and J ends lost 8 bases and 1 base respectively, with 14 bases between them. The length of the CDR3 is 13 residues. Germline V CDR1 and CDR2: SQVTM, ANQGSEA. The CDR3 coding sequence is TGCAGCTCCACCCCGACGGGCCAAGAGACCCAGTACTTC. It translates to CSSTPTGQETQYF.

This chain uses TRBV10-1 with TRBJ2-2; 15 nucleotides agree with TRBD2. V lost 5 bases and J lost 4; bases outside the gene matches: 20. CDR3 length: 22 residues. In germline, CDR1 is WNHNN, CDR2 SYGVQD (reference sequence). The CDR3 DNA is TGCGCCAGCAGTCGTAGGTCCGGAGAGCCGGGACTAGCGGGAGGTAGCACCGGGGAGCTGTTTTTT. It is translated as CASSRRSGEPGLAGGSTGELFF.

This clone was seen a handful of times. This sequence joins TRBV7-8 and TRBJ1-3, with 9 bases fitting TRBD1. Germline V gene lookup returns CDR1 SGHVS and CDR2 FQNEAQ. This CDR3 spans 15 amino acids. J gave up 2 bases and V 4 bases, and 3 bases lay outside the gene matches. CDR3 in DNA: TGTGCCAGCAGCTCGACAGGGGGAACTGGAAACACCATATATTTT. Translating gives CASSSTGGTGNTIYF.

The chain combines TRBV5-1 with TRBJ2-3; D remains unclear. The CDR3 sequence is 13 residues long. The V and J ends lost 2 bases and 0 bases respectively, with 4 bases between them. Germline V gives CDR1 SGHRS, CDR2 YFSETQ. The DNA of the CDR3 is TGCGCCAGCAGCTTTGATAGCACAGATACGCAGTATTTT. Translation: CASSFDSTDTQYF.